The text below deals with one TCR beta chain. The antigen it binds to is not known. Nothing much larger sits one base from this clone, and base qualities are not available. The library was made by PCR. Data came from an Illumina HiSeq 2500. To reduce PCR and sequencing biases, unique molecular identifiers were incorporated into the TCR beta cDNA libraries. Per 1 to 10 million input T cells, approximately 500,000 cDNA molecules were obtained, such that each molecule approximated one T cell. The patient libraries were prepared and sequenced using the same protocol as the earlier healthy control dataset. Within a given batch, samples were prepared together, multiplexed and sequenced on the same HiSeq lane. In the authors' own workflow: Raw barcoded reads were processed with MIGEC, and single-read molecular identifier groups were discarded before consensus assembly and CDR3 extraction. Clonotype tables were post-analysed with VDJtools, normalizing diversity by down-sampling all datasets to the smallest sample size. In repertoire overlap clustering, CDR3 amino acid sequences, but not nucleotide sequences, were matched to correct batch-related cross-sample contamination. Using fastp trimming at Q25 and MiXCR clonotype assembly, TCRdb reanalyzed the public sequencing data and kept in-frame beta chains. CDR3 protein sequences are deduplicated, and each keeps its most common genes and DNA. Clone size and V and J calls follow TCRdb, not the original study. In this sample the table shows some 700,000 distinct CDR3 sequences, approximately 59% of which occur a single time. 11% of the sample goes to the ten largest clones.

TCR beta repertoires were profiled from peripheral blood of roughly 13 young patients with multiple sclerosis to demonstrate the VDJtools post-analysis software. The multiple sclerosis patients were children and adolescents ranging in age from about 6 to 17 years. The data are from a study of post-analysis software for immune sequencing data (dated by TCRdb to 2014 to 2015). About the investigation overall: Disease courses on record covered relapsing-remitting, secondary progressive and progressive-relapsing multiple sclerosis, though some patients had no subtype annotation. The patient repertoires were compared against approximately ten previously published healthy control repertoires obtained from donors aged roughly 6 to 28 years. A subset of samples was prepared in parallel using single-end sample barcoding, then pooled and co-amplified after Illumina adapter ligation. General conclusions and limits of the study: Multiple sclerosis patients had significantly lower normalized Chao1 diversity than controls, a result that suggests substantial peripheral T-cell clonal expansion. The multiple sclerosis patient group was slightly younger than the control group. Direct clustering with F measure revealed strong co-clustering of samples prepared in the same batch, which led to a batch-effect correction. Roughly 5 TRBV segments, including TRBV5-6, TRBV5-1 and TRBV20-1, were significantly more frequent in patients than controls.

Cut back by 6 bases and 5 bases, the V and J ends lie 17 bases apart. The CDR3 has 15 amino acids, counting the end cysteine and phenylalanine. The sequence is cut down to CDR3 DNA, 45 bases in frame from base 1. According to the germline V gene, CDR1 reads SNHLY and CDR2 reads FYNNEI. This clonotype was obtained from a girl aged 2-10 years with multiple sclerosis. The sequenced sample consisted of blood. The chain is assembled from TRBV2 and TRBJ2-1; the D gene is perhaps TRBD2, on 5 matching bases. The CDR3 region has the sequence CASSQLGLSNNEQFF. Read as DNA, the sequence is TGTGCCAGCAGCCAACTAGGACTGTCCAACAATGAGCAGTTCTTC.